This T cell receptor beta chain was recorded in a study of CD8+ T cells in alopecia areata. Study-wide background: Treatment of the treated patients consisted of oral tofacitinib, 5 to 10 mg twice daily. Dosing with tofacitinib proceeded for 6 to 18 months, followed by 6 months off drug.

This clone showed up just a few times. Its antigen is unknown. This CDR3 spans 12 amino acids. After removal of 5 bases from V and 4 bases from J, the junction contained 2 bases not matched to a gene. The germline CDR1 and CDR2 sequences are SQVTM and ANQGSEA. The study, taken as a whole, reports: Scalp repertoires also include resident alphabeta T cells from normal skin. Lesional scalp displayed greater clonality than normal scalp, most notably in alopecia totalis/universalis.

Once RNA had been extracted, it was reverse transcribed into cDNA to act as the sequencing template. The repertoire was sequenced with immunoSEQ multiplex PCR; TCRdb's copy has only in-frame clones and lacks some. The profile shows some 170,000 clones, 67% of them singletons. This material consisted of CD8+ T cells sorted from blood, taken at week 0. The chain recombines TRBV29-1 with TRBJ1-2; 9 nucleotides agree with TRBD1. This receptor was taken from a human donor with alopecia areata. DNA of the CDR3: TGCAGCGTTCCGGGACAGGGCTATGGCTACACCTTC. Its protein product is CSVPGQGYGYTF.